This passage covers 23 T cell receptor beta chains from one sample sequenced in a study of beta chain features in type 1 diabetes. Study results and limitations: Shorter TCRB CDR3s, moderately but significantly so, were found in Type 1 diabetes patients in all four CD4+ subsets.

These receptors have no known antigen. Every bit of the isolated RNA underwent reverse transcription, so sequencing read expressed TCRB transcripts. Clones were read by immunoSEQ multiplex PCR, and TCRdb kept only the in-frame ones, dropping some. The data contain approximately 260,000 clones, 20% of them singletons. Input material: naive CD4+ T cells from blood. These receptor sequences come from a woman between 40 and 55 years old with type 1 diabetes.

V and J are TRBV5-1 and TRBJ2-1; TRBD2 agrees at 11 bases. The CDR3 contains 16 residues. With 1 base clipped from V and 6 bases from J, the junction kept 6 bases outside the gene matches. Germline CDR1 and CDR2: SGHRS and YFSETQ. In DNA form, the CDR3 reads TGCGCCAGCAGCTTGCCGACCGGGACTAGCGGCAATGAGCAGTTCTTC. Translation gives CASSLPTGTSGNEQFF. Full variable domain (outside the CDR3, taken from reference TRBV5-1 and TRBJ2-1): KAGVTQTPRYLIKTRGQQVTLSCSPISGHRSVSWYQQTPGQGLQFLFEYFSETQRNKGNFPGRFSGRQFSNSRSEMNVSTLELGDSALYLCASSLPTGTSGNEQFFGPGTRLTVL.

The chain recombines TRBV29-1 with TRBJ1-1; D is ambiguous. In germline, CDR1 is SQVTM, CDR2 ANQGSEA. The CDR3 consists of 11 residues. Trimming cost V 4 bases and J 10 bases, with 13 bases left between them. Here the CDR3 reads CSVGQGSRAFF. The CDR3 region has the DNA TGCAGCGTTGGGCAAGGGAGTAGAGCTTTCTTT. The whole variable domain, remainder taken from reference TRBV29-1 and TRBJ1-1, is SAVISQKPSRDICQRGTSLTIQCQVDSQVTMMFWYRQQPGQSLTLIATANQGSEATYESGFVIDKFPISRPNLTFSTLTVSNMSPEDSSIYLCSVGQGSRAFFGQGTRLTVV.

There are a few counts of this clone. This sequence joins TRBV29-1 and TRBJ2-1; 11 bases are a match to TRBD2. This CDR3 comprises 16 residues. Germline CDR1 is SQVTM and CDR2 is ANQGSEA. Germline trimming cut 7 bases from V and 4 bases from J; bases unmatched to any gene: 12. CDR3 amino acids: CSANSGRAVGYNEQFF. In DNA, the CDR3 is TGCAGCGCAAATAGCGGGAGGGCCGTCGGGTACAATGAGCAGTTCTTC.

This clone was detected a few times. This chain joins TRBV5-4 and TRBJ2-7, with TRBD2 matching over 10 bases. CDR1 is SGHNT and CDR2 is YYREEE in the germline V gene (reference sequence). Trimming took 1 base from V and 7 from J; bases not matched to a gene: 8. This CDR3 is built from 15 residues. Written as DNA, the CDR3 is TGTGCCAGCAGCTTGTACGCTAGCGGGAGTGAGGAGCAGTACTTC. Translation: CASSLYASGSEEQYF.

This clone has a handful of counts. The chain employs TRBV7-2 and TRBJ2-1, with TRBD1 identical over 10 bases. Germline V lookup: CDR1 SGHTA, CDR2 FQGNSA. The CDR3 has 16 amino acids. Trimming removed 1 base from V and 5 bases from J; junction bases left unmatched: 5. The CDR3 DNA sequence: TGTGCCAGCAGCTTAGGGTACGGACAGGGGGACAATGAGCAGTTCTTC. Translated: CASSLGYGQGDNEQFF.

The sample holds a few counts of this clone. V gene TRBV20-1 combines with J gene TRBJ2-7; possibly TRBD2 for D (6 bases). From germline, CDR1 is DFQATT and CDR2 SNEGSKA (reference sequence). The CDR3 loop spans 11 amino acids. Trimming removed 7 bases at V and 3 bases at J, with 10 bases between. As DNA, the CDR3 is TGCAGTGGGAGGGCCGTCTACGAGCAGTACTTC. Amino acid sequence: CSGRAVYEQYF.

The chain couples TRBV7-2 to TRBJ2-3; TRBD2 might be the D (5 bases). The CDR3 runs to 14 residues. CDR1 and CDR2 from the germline V gene are SGHTA and FQGNSA. V shed 7 bases and J shed 1 base, with 12 bases lying between them. CDR3 sequence: CASKAGAGTDTQYF. DNA for the CDR3: TGTGCCAGCAAGGCGGGCGCGGGCACAGATACGCAGTATTTT.

This clone was seen a few times. V and J are TRBV7-9 and TRBJ2-1; possible D gene TRBD2, 5 bases. V was clipped by 5 bases and J by 8 bases, with 22 bases between them. The CDR3 is made up of 16 amino acids. Looked up from germline, CDR1 is SEHNR and CDR2 is FQNEAQ (reference sequence). The CDR3 loop reads CASSLRVSGPGDEQFF. The CDR3 coding sequence is TGTGCCAGCAGCCTAAGAGTCAGCGGCCCCGGGGATGAGCAGTTCTTC.

The chain has TRBV5-1 and TRBJ1-1; no definite D call. Looked up from germline, CDR1 is SGHRS and CDR2 is YFSETQ. This CDR3 has 14 amino acids. The V end lost 2 bases, the J end lost 2 bases, and 10 bases lay between the germline ends. In DNA, the CDR3 is TGCGCCAGCAGCTTCGAGGGAACTAACACTGAAGCTTTCTTT. Its protein is CASSFEGTNTEAFF. Drawing the rest from reference TRBV5-1 and TRBJ1-1, the complete variable domain is KAGVTQTPRYLIKTRGQQVTLSCSPISGHRSVSWYQQTPGQGLQFLFEYFSETQRNKGNFPGRFSGRQFSNSRSEMNVSTLELGDSALYLCASSFEGTNTEAFFGQGTRLTVV.

This clone showed up just a few times. V and J are TRBV7-2 and TRBJ1-1; no clear D gene. From germline, CDR1 is SGHTA and CDR2 FQGNSA. The ends were cut back, 1 base at V and 1 base at J, with 10 bases in the middle. The CDR3 covers 15 residues. DNA of the CDR3: TGTGCCAGCAGCTTAGATCCGAGTCGGAACACTGAAGCTTTCTTT. It translates to CASSLDPSRNTEAFF.

The rearrangement links TRBV5-1 to TRBJ2-7; TRBD1 agrees at 10 bases. With 0 bases clipped from V and 5 bases from J, the junction kept 8 bases outside the gene matches. Germline CDR1 reads SGHRS; CDR2 reads YFSETQ. The CDR3 length is 16 residues. CDR3 in DNA: TGCGCCAGCAGCTTGGTTTGGGACAGGGGAATCAACGAGCAGTACTTC. Its protein is CASSLVWDRGINEQYF.

The chain recombines TRBV6-5 with TRBJ2-1, with TRBD2 matching 8 bases. The CDR3 loop spans 14 amino acids. CDR1 is MNHEY and CDR2 is SVGAGI in the germline V gene. J was trimmed by 5 bases and V by 6 bases; bases with no gene match: 6. CDR3 region: CASSLLGGDNEQFF. The CDR3 DNA follows: TGTGCCAGCAGCCTTCTCGGGGGGGACAATGAGCAGTTCTTC.

V and J are TRBV5-4 and TRBJ2-2, with 12 nucleotides matching TRBD2. Germline V gives CDR1 SGHNT, CDR2 YYREEE (reference sequence). Unmatched junction bases numbered 6, after V lost 5 bases and J lost 4 bases. CDR3 size: 16 residues. The CDR3 spells CASRGGGLAGTGELFF. In DNA, the CDR3 is TGTGCCAGCAGGGGCGGGGGACTAGCGGGCACCGGGGAGCTGTTTTTT.

This sequence joins TRBV4-3 and TRBJ2-1; TRBD1 agrees at 8 bases. The CDR3 has 15 amino acids. CDR1 is LGHNA and CDR2 is YSLEER in the germline V gene. V gave up 3 bases and J gave up 10 bases; unmatched junction bases: 11. The CDR3 here is CASSHQGASIGEQFF. The CDR3 nucleotides read TGCGCCAGCAGCCATCAGGGGGCCTCGATTGGCGAGCAGTTCTTC.

This clone was detected only a few times. This rearrangement joins TRBV7-2 to TRBJ2-7, with TRBD2 as a possible D gene (7 bases). The CDR3 loop spans 14 amino acids. With 4 bases removed from V and 0 bases from J, the gap between germline ends came to 10 bases. In germline, CDR1 is SGHTA, CDR2 FQGNSA. The CDR3 here is CASSWEGDSYEQYF. The CDR3 nucleotides are TGTGCCAGCAGCTGGGAGGGGGACTCCTACGAGCAGTACTTC.

This clone was seen only a few times. This rearrangement joins TRBV6-1 to TRBJ2-5; 8 bases align to TRBD1. Germline CDR1 MNHNS, CDR2 SASEGT. V lost 8 bases, J lost 5 bases, and 13 bases stayed unmatched. This CDR3 region has 15 residues. In DNA, the CDR3 is TGTGCCAGCTCCGCAGCCCAGGGGGCCGGGGAGACCCAGTACTTC. Amino acids: CASSAAQGAGETQYF.

In this sample, this clone turned up a few times. The identical CDR3 is also encoded by other nucleotide sequences in the sample. This chain connects TRBV7-2 to TRBJ2-1; 12 nucleotides align to TRBD2. There are 15 residues in the CDR3. The V gene's germline CDR1 is SGHTA and CDR2 FQGNSA. The ends lost 1 base at V and 6 bases at J; junction bases unmatched: 1. CDR3 in DNA: TGTGCCAGCAGCTTAGGGACTAGCGGGACCAATGAGCAGTTCTTC. Protein sequence: CASSLGTSGTNEQFF.

V usage is TRBV28 and J usage is TRBJ2-1, with 11 bases lining up with TRBD1. The trim removed 3 bases at V and 7 bases at J, leaving 5 bases unmatched. Germline V gene sequence: CDR1 MDHEN, CDR2 SYDVKM. The CDR3 covers 15 residues. Here the CDR3 reads CASSFGGQGGNEQFF. CDR3 sequence (DNA): TGTGCCAGCAGTTTCGGGGGACAGGGGGGAAATGAGCAGTTCTTC.

This clone has just a few counts. The V and J genes are TRBV4-3 and TRBJ1-2, with D maybe TRBD1 (5 bases). This CDR3 spans 15 amino acids. Between the trimmed V and J ends, which lost 1 base and 8 bases, there was a span of 17 bases. Germline CDR1 reads LGHNA; CDR2 reads YSLEER. The CDR3 is CASSQGPGQSGGYTF. CDR3 sequence (DNA): TGCGCCAGCAGCCAAGGGCCAGGACAATCGGGCGGCTACACCTTC.

V usage is TRBV29-1 and J usage is TRBJ2-2, with D possibly TRBD1 on 5 matching bases. V was clipped by 4 bases and J by 3 bases, with 12 bases between them. CDR1 is SQVTM and CDR2 is ANQGSEA in the germline V gene. The CDR3 is 14 amino acids. In DNA form, the CDR3 reads TGCAGCGTTGCCAGGGCTCCGGACACCGGGGAGCTGTTTTTT. Its translation: CSVARAPDTGELFF.

A few counts support this clone. The chain carries TRBV29-1 and TRBJ1-1, with D possibly matching TRBD1 (5 bases). The CDR3 runs 13 residues. The germline CDR1 and CDR2 sequences are SQVTM and ANQGSEA. Deletions cut 6 bases from V and 5 bases from J, with 16 bases between. The CDR3 DNA reads TGCAGCGTGCCGGGACTCCCTGGAACTGAAGCTTTCTTT. Protein: CSVPGLPGTEAFF.

J is TRBJ1-5 and V is TRBV4-3; 11 nucleotides agree with TRBD1. Germline V lookup: CDR1 LGHNA, CDR2 YSLEER. The J segment lost 3 bases and the V segment lost 1 base, leaving 2 bases of the junction unmatched. The CDR3 spans 16 residues. CDR3 sequence reads: CASSQGDRGVNQPQHF. The CDR3 region has the DNA TGCGCCAGCAGCCAAGGGGACAGGGGGGTCAATCAGCCCCAGCATTTT.

This clone showed up just a few times. V and J are TRBV25-1 and TRBJ1-4; D not resolved. The CDR3 length is 16 residues. V was shortened by 0 bases and J by 0 bases, with 8 bases between the two germline ends. Germline CDR1 MGHDK, CDR2 SYGVNS. The CDR3 loop reads CASSEYQAATNEKLFF. CDR3 DNA: TGTGCCAGCAGTGAATACCAGGCTGCAACTAATGAAAAACTGTTTTTT.